This T cell receptor beta chain is from a study of blood T cells in healthy people across ages. The germline V gene encodes CDR1 MNHEY and CDR2 SMNVEV (reference sequence). The CDR3 is 17 amino acids. V was cut by 0 bases and J by 0 bases, with 14 bases left in between. PCR was performed a second time for roughly 7 to 12 cycles using a sample-barcoded 5' primer and a J-beta primer mix. TCRdb analysed the 5' RACE reads with MiXCR anew, one entry per CDR3 protein. The table includes a few hundred thousand distinct CDR3 sequences, about 26% detected once. Drawn from each donor were roughly 9.4 milliliters of peripheral blood. In addition, the sample was reused for a study of T cells of mothers and their children.

The sequence was obtained from a boy younger than 10 in good health. The V gene is TRBV27, the J gene TRBJ1-2; tentative D call: TRBD1 (6 bases). Sequencing input: blood. This CDR3 is CASSLSGRGLPNYGYTF. The CDR3 region has the DNA TGTGCCAGCAGTTTATCCGGCAGGGGACTTCCTAACTATGGCTACACCTTC.